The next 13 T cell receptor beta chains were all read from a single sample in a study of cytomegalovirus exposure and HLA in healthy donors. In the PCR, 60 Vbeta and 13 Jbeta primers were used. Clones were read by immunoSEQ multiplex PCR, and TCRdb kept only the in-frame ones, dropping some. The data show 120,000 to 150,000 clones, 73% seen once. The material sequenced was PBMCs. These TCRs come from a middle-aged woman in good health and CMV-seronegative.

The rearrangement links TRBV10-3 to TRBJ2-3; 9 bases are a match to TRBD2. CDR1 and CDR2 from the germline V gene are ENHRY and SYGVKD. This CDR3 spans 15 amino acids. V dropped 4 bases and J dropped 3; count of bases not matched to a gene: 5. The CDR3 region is CAISARGGETDTQYF. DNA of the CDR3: TGTGCCATCAGTGCGCGGGGGGGAGAAACAGATACGCAGTATTTT.

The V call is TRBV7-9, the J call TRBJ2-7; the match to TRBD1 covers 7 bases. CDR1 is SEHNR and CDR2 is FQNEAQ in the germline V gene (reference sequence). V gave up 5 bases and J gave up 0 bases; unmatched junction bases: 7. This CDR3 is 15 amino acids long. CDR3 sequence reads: CASSQGTASSYEQYV. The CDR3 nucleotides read TGTGCCAGCAGCCAAGGGACAGCGAGCTCCTACGAGCAGTACGTC.

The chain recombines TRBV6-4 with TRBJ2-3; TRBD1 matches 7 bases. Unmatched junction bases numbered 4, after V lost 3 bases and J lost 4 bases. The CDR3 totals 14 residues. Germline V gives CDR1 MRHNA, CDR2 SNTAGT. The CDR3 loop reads CASSEGGSADTQYF. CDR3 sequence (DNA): TGTGCCAGCAGTGAAGGGGGCTCCGCAGATACGCAGTATTTT.

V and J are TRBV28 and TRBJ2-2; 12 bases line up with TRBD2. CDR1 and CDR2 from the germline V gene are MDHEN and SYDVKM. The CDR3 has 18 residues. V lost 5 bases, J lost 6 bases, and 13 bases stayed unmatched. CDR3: CASSTPFGASGGAGELFF. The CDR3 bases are TGTGCCAGCAGTACACCCTTCGGGGCTAGCGGGGGGGCCGGGGAGCTGTTTTTT.

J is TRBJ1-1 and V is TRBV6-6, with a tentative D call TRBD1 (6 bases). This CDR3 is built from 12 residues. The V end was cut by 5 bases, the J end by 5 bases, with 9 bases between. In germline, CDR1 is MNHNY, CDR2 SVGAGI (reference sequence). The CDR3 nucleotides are TGTGCCAGCAGTCAGGGGTATACTGAAGCTTTCTTT. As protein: CASSQGYTEAFF.

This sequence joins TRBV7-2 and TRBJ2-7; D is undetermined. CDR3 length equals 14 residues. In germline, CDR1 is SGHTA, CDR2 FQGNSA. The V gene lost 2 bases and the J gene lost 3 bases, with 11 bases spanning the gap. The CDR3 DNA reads TGTGCCAGCAGCTTAAAACGGGTTTTCTACGAGCAGTACTTC. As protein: CASSLKRVFYEQYF.

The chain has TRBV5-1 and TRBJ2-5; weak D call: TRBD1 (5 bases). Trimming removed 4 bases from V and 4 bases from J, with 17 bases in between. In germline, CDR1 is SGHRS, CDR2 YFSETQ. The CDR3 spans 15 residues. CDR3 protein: CASSPQGGARETQYF. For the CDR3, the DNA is TGCGCCAGCAGCCCGCAGGGTGGTGCTCGAGAGACCCAGTACTTC.

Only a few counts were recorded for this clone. CDR3 sequence: CASSPESSGYTF. Written as DNA, the CDR3 is TGCGCCAGCAGCCCCGAGAGTTCTGGCTACACCTTC. V gene TRBV5-1 combines with J gene TRBJ1-2; the D is unclear. Germline lookup yields CDR1 SGHRS and CDR2 YFSETQ. The CDR3 has 12 amino acids. The ends were cut back, 4 bases at V and 7 bases at J, with 11 bases in the middle.

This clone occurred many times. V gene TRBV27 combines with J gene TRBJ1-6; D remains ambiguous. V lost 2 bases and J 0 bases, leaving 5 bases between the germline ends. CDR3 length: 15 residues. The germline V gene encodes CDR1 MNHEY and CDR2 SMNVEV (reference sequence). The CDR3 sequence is CASSLELSYNSPLHF. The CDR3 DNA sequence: TGTGCCAGCAGTTTAGAGCTCTCCTATAATTCACCCCTCCACTTT.

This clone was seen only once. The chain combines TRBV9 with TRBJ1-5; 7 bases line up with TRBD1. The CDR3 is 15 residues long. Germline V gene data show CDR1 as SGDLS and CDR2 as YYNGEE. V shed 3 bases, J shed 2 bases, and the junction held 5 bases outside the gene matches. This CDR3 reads CASSATGLGNQPQHF. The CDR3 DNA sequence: TGTGCCAGCAGCGCGACAGGGCTCGGCAATCAGCCCCAGCATTTT.

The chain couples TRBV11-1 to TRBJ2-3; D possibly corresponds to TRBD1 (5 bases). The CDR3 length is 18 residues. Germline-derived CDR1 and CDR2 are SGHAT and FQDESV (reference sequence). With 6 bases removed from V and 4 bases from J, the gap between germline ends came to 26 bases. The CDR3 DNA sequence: TGTGCCAGCAGTATACAGGCAGGACAATCGGCTATTGCAGATACGCAGTATTTT. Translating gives CASSIQAGQSAIADTQYF.

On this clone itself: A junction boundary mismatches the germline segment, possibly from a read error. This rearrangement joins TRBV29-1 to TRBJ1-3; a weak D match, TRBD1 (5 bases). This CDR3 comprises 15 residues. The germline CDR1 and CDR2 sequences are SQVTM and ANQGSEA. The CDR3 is CSAWGDGGPGNIIYF. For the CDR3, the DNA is TGCAGCGCCTGGGGGGACGGCGGACCTGGAAACATCATATATTTT.

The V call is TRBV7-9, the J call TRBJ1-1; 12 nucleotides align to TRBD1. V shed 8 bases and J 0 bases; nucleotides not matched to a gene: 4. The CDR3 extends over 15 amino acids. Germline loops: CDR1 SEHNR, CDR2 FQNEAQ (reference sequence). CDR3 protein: CASFGTGGLNTEAFF. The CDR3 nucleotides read TGTGCCAGCTTCGGGACAGGGGGCTTGAACACTGAAGCTTTCTTT. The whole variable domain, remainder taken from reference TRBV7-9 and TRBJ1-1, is DTGVSQNPRHKITKRGQNVTFRCDPISEHNRLYWYRQTLGQGPEFLTYFQNEAQLEKSRLLSDRFSAERPKGSFSTLEIQRTEQGDSAMYLCASFGTGGLNTEAFFGQGTRLTVV.